One and the same sample provided the 13 T cell receptor beta chains below, sequenced in a study of Graves' ophthalmopathy and Graves' hyperthyroidism. TCR beta CDR3 amplification used RNA transcripts. HTBI primers served in a first-round RT-PCR, which a second-round multiplex PCR followed. Via MiXCR, TCRdb re-called the multiplex PCR reads, giving one row per CDR3 protein. The sample carries hundreds of thousands of distinct CDR3 sequences, about 46% recorded once. The sequencing sample was made of peripheral blood. These receptors were taken from an adult man with Graves' ophthalmopathy.

The genes are TRBV24-1 and TRBJ1-2; D call uncertain. The germline V gene has CDR1 KGHDR and CDR2 SFDVKD. Trimming removed 5 bases at V and 2 bases at J, with 8 bases between. The CDR3 sequence is 13 residues long. The CDR3 bases are TGTGCCACCAGTGGGATAGAAAACTATGGCTACACCTTC. The encoded protein is CATSGIENYGYTF.

The chain employs TRBV20-1 and TRBJ2-6, with D unresolved. In germline, CDR1 is DFQATT, CDR2 SNEGSKA (reference sequence). The V and J ends lost 4 bases and 0 bases respectively, with 10 bases between them. CDR3 length equals 15 residues. The CDR3 loop is CSAKEPYSGANVLTF. As DNA, the CDR3 is TGCAGTGCTAAGGAACCGTACTCTGGGGCCAACGTCCTGACTTTC.

The rearrangement uses TRBV29-1 and TRBJ1-2; unclear D gene. This CDR3 region has 10 residues. Germline V CDR1 and CDR2: SQVTM, ANQGSEA. Trimming stripped 8 bases from V and 7 bases from J, with 11 bases between. The CDR3 sequence: CSLVIGGYTF. CDR3 DNA sequence: TGCAGCTTAGTAATTGGTGGCTACACCTTC. The complete variable domain, with remaining parts taken from reference TRBV29-1 and TRBJ1-2, reads SAVISQKPSRDICQRGTSLTIQCQVDSQVTMMFWYRQQPGQSLTLIATANQGSEATYESGFVIDKFPISRPNLTFSTLTVSNMSPEDSSIYLCSLVIGGYTFGSGTRLTVV.

As to this clonotype: This may be a read error: a much more frequent sequence differs by one nucleotide. This rearrangement joins TRBV12-3 or TRBV12-4 to TRBJ1-1; D gene ambiguous. Trimming removed 11 bases from V and 2 bases from J, with 12 bases in between. The CDR3 runs 12 residues. CDR3 nucleotides: TGTGCCCGCAACCCGTTAAACACTGAAGCTTTCTTT. This codes for CARNPLNTEAFF.

The chain joins TRBV29-1 to TRBJ1-1; D ambiguous. The ends were cut back, 8 bases at V and 2 bases at J, with 18 bases in the middle. Per the germline V gene, CDR1 is SQVTM and CDR2 is ANQGSEA. The CDR3 spans 14 residues. The CDR3 region is CSSEISGSNTEAFF. CDR3 nucleotide sequence: TGCAGCAGTGAGATTTCCGGCAGCAACACTGAAGCTTTCTTT.

V is TRBV19 and J is TRBJ1-5; D might be TRBD1 (5 bases). Looked up from germline, CDR1 is LNHDA and CDR2 is SQIVND (reference sequence). The CDR3 contains 16 residues. The ends were cut back, 3 bases at V and 2 bases at J, with 14 bases in the middle. CDR3 region: CASSIRTSMGNQPQHF. Here the CDR3 DNA reads TGTGCCAGTAGTATCCGGACATCAATGGGCAATCAGCCCCAGCATTTT.

The chain employs TRBV29-1 and TRBJ1-1; D unclear. CDR3 length equals 12 residues. V lost 4 bases, J lost 1 base, and 7 bases lay in between. CDR1 and CDR2 (germline): SQVTM, ANQGSEA. The CDR3, as DNA: TGCAGCGTTGCAGGTAGGAACACTGAAGCTTTCTTT. It specifies CSVAGRNTEAFF.

This clonotype was observed a handful of times. The chain couples TRBV20-1 to TRBJ2-7, with D perhaps matching TRBD2 (5 bases). V was shortened by 0 bases and J by 6 bases, with 15 bases between the two germline ends. The germline V gene has CDR1 DFQATT and CDR2 SNEGSKA (reference sequence). The CDR3 sequence is 14 residues long. Written as DNA, the CDR3 is TGCAGTGCTAGAGATTACCATAGCGTGGGCGAGCAGTACTTC. This codes for CSARDYHSVGEQYF.

This clonotype was counted ten times or more. V and J are TRBV29-1 and TRBJ2-5, with TRBD2 as a possible D gene (6 bases). The CDR3 is 12 residues long. Trimming shortened V by 4 bases and J by 5 bases, and 11 bases separated the two germline ends. Germline V gene lookup returns CDR1 SQVTM and CDR2 ANQGSEA. CDR3 region: CSVVEGRETQYF. The CDR3 coding sequence is TGCAGCGTTGTGGAGGGCCGGGAGACCCAGTACTTC.

This clonotype was detected many times. V and J are TRBV25-1 and TRBJ1-1; D remains ambiguous. The CDR3 spans 13 residues. Germline loops: CDR1 MGHDK, CDR2 SYGVNS. The V and J ends lost 3 bases and 11 bases respectively, with 16 bases between them. CDR3 in amino acids: CASSDLNTPGAFF. In DNA form, the CDR3 reads TGTGCCAGCAGTGATCTCAACACTCCTGGGGCTTTCTTT.

This clonotype was found a few times. This CDR3 reads CSASGGASYEQYF. DNA of the CDR3: TGCAGTGCTAGCGGGGGCGCCTCCTACGAGCAGTACTTC. The J gene is TRBJ2-7, the V gene TRBV20-1; D could derive from TRBD1 or TRBD2 (6 bases each). The CDR3 sequence is 13 residues long. Between the trimmed V and J ends, which lost 3 bases and 0 bases, there was a span of 9 bases. CDR1 and CDR2 from the germline V gene are DFQATT and SNEGSKA (reference sequence).

The J gene is TRBJ1-4, the V gene TRBV2, with 10 nucleotides matching TRBD1. The V and J ends lost 5 bases and 8 bases, in that order; junction bases with no gene match: 5. The V gene's germline CDR1 is SNHLY and CDR2 FYNNEI. The CDR3 runs to 14 residues. The CDR3 loop is CASSYRDRGEKLFF. The CDR3 bases are TGTGCCAGCAGTTATAGGGACAGGGGCGAAAAACTGTTTTTT.

This clonotype was detected a few times. This chain joins TRBV20-1 and TRBJ1-4; D remains unclear. The CDR3 loop spans 14 amino acids. Per germline, CDR1 DFQATT and CDR2 SNEGSKA (reference sequence). With 0 bases removed from V and 4 bases from J, the gap between germline ends came to 9 bases. CDR3 bases: TGCAGTGCTAGAGACGGGCGGGTTAATGAAAAACTGTTTTTT. Translating gives CSARDGRVNEKLFF.